What follows describes a single T cell receptor (beta chain). The antigen remains unidentified. The read is 3 residues too short to cover the CDR3 end, so that end is filled in from the germline J gene. The germline CDR1 and CDR2 sequences are KGHSY and FQNENV. The CDR3 contains 12 residues. Trimming took 4 bases from V and 5 from J, leaving 6 bases between them. Measured with immunoSEQ multiplex PCR; TCRdb has only the in-frame clones, and not every one. This sample's table reports approximately 30,000 clones. This entry is derived from a study of Tregs in tolerant kidney transplant recipients. Study-wide points: Donor-specific Treg expansion exceeded global Treg expansion in tolerant patients, suggesting antigen drive.

Thawed PBMCs were FACS-sorted into unstimulated CD4+CD25+CD127- regulatory T cells, CD4+CD25- non-regulatory cells, CD4 and CD8 cells. The chain recombines TRBV16 with TRBJ1-5; D remains unclear. The TCR was taken from a human donor who received a combined kidney and bone marrow transplant. The sequenced sample was CD8+ T cells from blood, obtained before the transplant. CDR3 bases read: TGTGCCAGCAGCCCCCTAGATCAGCCC. It codes for CASSPLDQP. The whole CDR3 sequence reads CASSPLDQPQHF. Full variable domain (rest looked up from reference TRBV16 and TRBJ1-5): GEEVAQTPKHLVRGEGQKAKLYCAPIKGHSYVFWYQQVLKNEFKFLISFQNENVFDETGMPKERFSAKCLPNSPCSLEIQATKLEDSAVYFCASSPLDQPQHFGDGTRLSIL.